One and the same sample provided the 19 T cell receptor beta chains below, sequenced in a study of T-cell memory formation after mild COVID-19 (dated by TCRdb to the early 2020s). The method behind the library was 5' RACE. Sequencing used an Illumina NovaSeq 6000. Using fastp at Q25 and MiXCR, TCRdb reprocessed the public reads and kept productive beta chains. Entries are consolidated by CDR3 protein sequence, retaining the most common genes and DNA. For this sample the table gives around 260,000 distinct CDR3 sequences, of which 15% to 20% were detected only once. 22% of the sample is held by the ten biggest clonotypes. What was sequenced was PBMCs or a T cell subset sorted from them (not recorded which). The source is a young man who had mild COVID-19 (a few samples of this study predate the infection). The sample titles of this study are shuffled in the database, so cell type and time point are left out; the donor was told from shared clones.

This clonotype was detected many times. The chain recombines TRBV4-1 with TRBJ2-7; 9 nucleotides align to TRBD1. The CDR3 spans 16 residues. The germline CDR1 and CDR2 sequences are MGHRA and YSYEKL. J was trimmed by 5 bases and V by 4 bases; bases with no gene match: 12. The CDR3 here is CASSLKTGGAVHEQYF. CDR3 in DNA: TGCGCCAGCAGCCTAAAAACAGGGGGCGCGGTCCACGAGCAGTACTTC.

This clonotype was picked up a small number of times. The chain uses TRBV28 and TRBJ1-2; 7 bases line up with TRBD1. V lost 5 bases, J lost 4 bases, and 10 bases stayed unmatched. Germline CDR1 is MDHEN and CDR2 is SYDVKM. CDR3 size: 15 residues. As DNA, the CDR3 is TGTGCCAGCAGTCTTGACAGGGCCTTTGGCTATGGCTACACCTTC. It specifies CASSLDRAFGYGYTF.

The J gene is TRBJ1-1, the V gene TRBV4-3; the D gene is possibly TRBD1 (5 bases). Trimming shortened V by 0 bases and J by 5 bases, and 13 bases separated the two germline ends. This CDR3 has 15 amino acids. Germline V gene data show CDR1 as LGHNA and CDR2 as YSLEER. CDR3 in amino acids: CASSQDRAGRTEAFF. The CDR3 DNA reads as TGCGCCAGCAGCCAAGATCGGGCAGGGCGGACTGAAGCTTTCTTT.

The genes are TRBV10-3 and TRBJ1-5; 10 bases fit TRBD1. The germline V gene has CDR1 ENHRY and CDR2 SYGVKD. The CDR3 extends over 14 amino acids. The ends lost 4 bases at V and 5 bases at J; junction bases unmatched: 2. For the CDR3, the DNA is TGTGCCATCAGTGGGGACAGGGGTGATCAGCCCCAGCATTTT. This sequence encodes CAISGDRGDQPQHF.

The chain uses TRBV6-5 and TRBJ1-4; no definite D call. Germline V gene data show CDR1 as MNHEY and CDR2 as SVGAGI. This CDR3 has 15 residues. V was shortened by 6 bases and J by 6 bases, with 17 bases between the two germline ends. The CDR3 DNA is TGTGCCAGCAGCGCAGCCGGGATTGGGTATGAAAAACTGTTTTTT. Translated, it gives CASSAAGIGYEKLFF.

The rearrangement joins TRBV11-2 to TRBJ2-3; 7 bases line up with TRBD2. The CDR3 extends over 14 amino acids. Germline V CDR1 and CDR2: SGHAT, FQNNGV. J gave up 2 bases and V 5 bases, and 4 bases lay outside the gene matches. The CDR3 sequence: CASSPRLATDTQYF. The CDR3 coding sequence is TGTGCCAGCAGCCCTAGACTAGCCACAGATACGCAGTATTTT. Using reference TRBV11-2 and TRBJ2-3 for the parts outside the CDR3, the full variable domain is EAGVAQSPRYKIIEKRQSVAFWCNPISGHATLYWYQQILGQGPKLLIQFQNNGVVDDSQLPKDRFSAERLKGVDSTLKIQPAKLEDSAVYLCASSPRLATDTQYFGPGTRLTVL.

This clonotype was seen just once. The chain links TRBV7-8 to TRBJ2-7, with 11 bases identical to TRBD1. The CDR3 has 18 residues. Germline-derived CDR1 and CDR2 are SGHVS and FQNEAQ. V shed 3 bases, J shed 5 bases, and the junction held 15 bases outside the gene matches. CDR3 nucleotides: TGTGCCAGCAGCTTTAGGACAGGGGGCTCGAGGGAGTTTCACGAGCAGTACGTC. The encoded protein is CASSFRTGGSREFHEQYV.

The chain joins TRBV4-3 to TRBJ1-1; the D gene is possibly TRBD1 (5 bases). From germline, CDR1 is LGHNA and CDR2 YSLEER. CDR3 size: 18 residues. The V and J ends lost 4 bases and 0 bases respectively, with 21 bases between them. The CDR3, as DNA: TGCGCCAGCAGCCCGTACGCGGGGAGCGTGGGGGTGAACACTGAAGCTTTCTTT. Encoded protein: CASSPYAGSVGVNTEAFF.

This clonotype appeared a few times. The chain carries TRBV6-1 and TRBJ2-5, with 11 bases matching TRBD1. Germline trimming cut 6 bases from V and 6 bases from J; bases unmatched to any gene: 6. Looked up from germline, CDR1 is MNHNS and CDR2 is SASEGT. The CDR3 totals 14 residues. The CDR3: CASSRDRGIQTQYF. CDR3 DNA sequence: TGTGCCAGCAGCCGGGACAGGGGGATTCAGACCCAGTACTTC.

The chain links TRBV24-1 to TRBJ2-1, with D possibly TRBD1 on 7 matching bases. Trimming cost V 6 bases and J 7 bases, with 18 bases left between them. This CDR3 comprises 15 residues. The V gene's germline CDR1 is KGHDR and CDR2 SFDVKD. CDR3 bases: TGTGCCACCAGTCGTGGGCAGGGGGGTCCAAATGAGCAGTTCTTC. Its translation: CATSRGQGGPNEQFF.

Only a few counts were recorded for this clonotype. An end of the junction differs from the germline gene, which may be a read error. This chain connects TRBV6-6 to TRBJ2-4; 11 bases fit TRBD1. This CDR3 contains 13 residues. CDR1 MNHNY and CDR2 SVGAGI come from the germline V gene (reference sequence). The CDR3 nucleotides are TGTGCCAGCACCTCCGGGACAGGGGGTTACGGGTTCTTC. Residues: CASTSGTGGYGFF.

This clonotype has a handful of counts. The chain uses TRBV2 and TRBJ1-1; D is possibly TRBD1 (6 bases). The germline CDR1 and CDR2 sequences are SNHLY and FYNNEI. The CDR3 is 14 residues long. Trimming cost V 6 bases and J 1 base, with 12 bases left between them. The DNA for the CDR3 is TGTGCCAGCAGGGGGGACAACTGGAACACTGAAGCTTTCTTT. Protein product: CASRGDNWNTEAFF.

V usage is TRBV4-1 and J usage is TRBJ2-3; 9 bases line up with TRBD2. The J segment lost 7 bases and the V segment lost 5 bases, leaving 13 bases of the junction unmatched. The CDR3 is made up of 16 amino acids. CDR1 and CDR2 from the germline V gene are MGHRA and YSYEKL. The CDR3, as DNA: TGCGCCAGCAGCTTACCAGCGGGGGGACGCACGAATACGCAGTATTTT. Its translation: CASSLPAGGRTNTQYF.

This clonotype came up a few times. A clone one base away is much larger, so this may be a read error. The chain carries TRBV6-2 or TRBV6-3 and TRBJ2-2, with D perhaps TRBD2 (5 bases). Germline-derived CDR1 and CDR2 are MNHEY and SVGEGT. The CDR3 sequence is 12 residues long. DNA for the CDR3: TGTGCCAGCAGCTACAACACCGGGGAGCTGTTGTTT. Translation: CASSYNTGELLF.

The chain recombines TRBV6-2 or TRBV6-3 with TRBJ2-7; 11 nucleotides line up with TRBD2. The germline V gene has CDR1 MNHEY and CDR2 SVGEGT. This CDR3 comprises 16 residues. V lost 5 bases to trimming and J lost 1 base; unmatched junction nucleotides: 7. The CDR3 region is CASSDTGTSGSYEQYV. In DNA form, the CDR3 reads TGTGCCAGCAGTGACACCGGGACTAGCGGTTCCTACGAGCAGTACGTC.

V gene TRBV7-9 combines with J gene TRBJ2-5; D unclear. CDR1 is SEHNR, CDR2 FQNEAQ, per germline (reference sequence). The CDR3 totals 12 residues. Trimming pared 8 bases from V and 4 bases from J, leaving 11 bases between. CDR3 coding DNA: TGTGCCAGCGGAAGTCCGCGAGAGACCCAGTACTTC. Encoded protein: CASGSPRETQYF.

Ten or more counts support this clonotype. The chain couples TRBV6-4 to TRBJ2-3, with 10 bases fitting TRBD2. V lost 2 bases and J lost 2; bases outside the gene matches: 1. CDR1 and CDR2 from the germline V gene are MRHNA and SNTAGT. This CDR3 is 15 amino acids long. The CDR3 sequence: CASSDSGGATDTQYF. The CDR3 nucleotides are TGTGCCAGCAGTGACAGCGGGGGGGCCACAGATACGCAGTATTTT.

Only a few counts were recorded for this clonotype. The chain employs TRBV29-1 and TRBJ2-7; the D is unclear. CDR3 length: 13 amino acids. Germline CDR1 reads SQVTM; CDR2 reads ANQGSEA. V gave up 7 bases and J gave up 3 bases, with 16 bases separating them. The CDR3 nucleotides read TGCAGCGGACCTTTCCCTGTCGACTACGAGCAGTACGTC. Protein: CSGPFPVDYEQYV.

V gene TRBV20-1 combines with J gene TRBJ1-2; 8 positions match TRBD1. Per germline, CDR1 DFQATT and CDR2 SNEGSKA (reference sequence). The trim removed 5 bases at V and 6 bases at J, leaving 5 bases unmatched. The CDR3 runs to 12 residues. Written as DNA, the CDR3 is TGCAGTGCTCCTCGACAGGGGAATGGCTACACCTTC. Protein product: CSAPRQGNGYTF.